This T cell receptor beta chain stems from a study of blood T cell repertoires in COVID-19. Study overall: Italy, Spain and the United States were the sources of the convalescent and acute COVID-19 samples. Sources were T cells, B-cell-depleted T cells, or PBMCs; the material itself was cDNA or gDNA.

Profiling relied on immunoSEQ multiplex PCR, and the TCRdb table lists in-frame clones only, not all of them. This table holds approximately 62,000 clones, 90% found once. This CDR3 is 13 amino acids long. The germline V and J ends were trimmed by 1 base and 4 bases, with 7 bases remaining between them. In germline, CDR1 is SGHTA, CDR2 FQGNSA. To note about this clone: The identical CDR3 is also encoded by other nucleotide sequences in the sample.

The genes are TRBV7-2 and TRBJ2-5, with TRBD2 as a possible D gene (6 bases). The receptor was isolated from a human donor with active COVID-19. The donor label of this sample is uncertain. The sample comprised peripheral blood. The CDR3 region has the DNA TGTGCCAGCAGCTTAGGAGCGGGAGAGACCCAGTACTTC. This codes for CASSLGAGETQYF.